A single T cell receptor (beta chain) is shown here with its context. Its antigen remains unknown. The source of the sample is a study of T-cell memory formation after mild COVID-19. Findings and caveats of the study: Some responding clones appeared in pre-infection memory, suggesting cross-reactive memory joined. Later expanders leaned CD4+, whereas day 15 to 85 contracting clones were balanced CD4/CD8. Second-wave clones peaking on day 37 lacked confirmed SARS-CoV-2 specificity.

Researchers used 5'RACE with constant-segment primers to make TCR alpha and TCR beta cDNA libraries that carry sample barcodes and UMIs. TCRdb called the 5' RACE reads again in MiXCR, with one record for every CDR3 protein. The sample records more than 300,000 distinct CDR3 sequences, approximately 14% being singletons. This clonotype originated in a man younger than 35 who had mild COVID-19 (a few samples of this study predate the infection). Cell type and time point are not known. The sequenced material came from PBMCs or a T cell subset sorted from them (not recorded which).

The CDR3 region is CSARRQGNNSPLHF. DNA of the CDR3: TGCAGTGCCAGACGTCAGGGAAATAATTCACCCCTCCACTTT. This rearrangement joins TRBV20-1 to TRBJ1-6; tentatively, D is TRBD1 (5 bases). Germline V gene data show CDR1 as DFQATT and CDR2 as SNEGSKA (reference sequence). Trimming left V 6 bases short and J 5 bases short, with 14 bases between. The CDR3 length is 14 residues.